This T cell receptor (beta chain) was profiled in a study of PD-L1 blockade in urothelial cancer. The overall study: Each patient had 0 to 3 earlier chemotherapy regimens. Researchers found blood samples held a median of roughly 140,000 T cells.

This CDR3 region has 16 residues. J lost 11 bases, V lost 4 bases, and 11 bases had no gene match. The germline CDR1 and CDR2 sequences are LGHNA and YSLEER. It was locally advanced or metastatic urothelial carcinoma that patients had. Anywhere from 1 to 8 samples came from each patient, spanning pretreatment and on-treatment. Using immunoSEQ multiplex PCR, the repertoire was profiled, and TCRdb retains in-frame clones only, with some absent. This repertoire shows about 43,000 clones, around nine tenths found once; its top ten account for less than 15%. The rearrangement links TRBV4-3 to TRBJ1-6; 10 nucleotides match TRBD1. This receptor was identified in an older woman with urothelial cancer. Source: PBMCs, taken around atezolizumab (anti-PD-L1) treatment. The CDR3 protein is CASSPVDGTGDPPLHF. CDR3 sequence (DNA): TGCGCCAGCAGCCCGGTCGACGGGACAGGGGATCCACCCCTCCACTTT.